This T cell receptor beta chain appears in the sequencing data of a study of CD8 T cells in Susac syndrome. Study at large: Patients with Susac syndrome were therapy-naive, treated with corticosteroids, or treated with intravenous immunoglobulin alone when blood was collected. General study findings and limits: Susac-specific public clones numbered 15 to 20 in total CD8+ repertoires (and about five in CD8+ TEMRA repertoires).

The RNA, 0.5 to 1 ug, was put through reverse transcription using random hexamers. Using its own MiXCR run on the immunoSEQ multiplex PCR reads, TCRdb lists one record per CDR3 protein. The profile covers 200,000 or so distinct CDR3 sequences, with approximately 95% appearing a single time and approximately 0.16% taken by the ten largest. Trimming took off 3 bases at V and 1 base at J, with 13 bases between the two ends. CDR3 size: 16 residues. The germline V gene encodes CDR1 MNHEY and CDR2 SMNVEV (reference sequence). Recently defined diagnostic criteria for definite or probable disease were fulfilled by Susac syndrome patients. TEMRA cells were FACS-enriched, unlike CD8+ and CD4+ T cells, which were negatively isolated. This clonotype appeared a single time. The target antigen is unknown.

The sequencing input was CD8+ T cells from PBMCs. The source of this sequence is a human donor with Susac syndrome. The genes are TRBV27 and TRBJ2-4; D gene unclear. The CDR3 DNA follows: TGTGCCAGCAGTTTCCAAACCCCAAGTGCCAAAAACATTCAGTACTTC. Protein: CASSFQTPSAKNIQYF.